Reported below is one TCR beta chain. No antigen is known for it. Germline V gene sequence: CDR1 SGHTA, CDR2 FQGNSA. The CDR3 is made up of 14 amino acids. Trimming removed 5 bases from V and 1 base from J, with 11 bases in between. The data were taken from a study of T cell responses to AZD1222 COVID-19 vaccine. Study observations and caveats: Per reports, nearly half of all spike-specific TCRs target regions that are unmutated in variants. Breadth and depth of Spike-specific TCRs rose after two AZD1222 doses. Clonal diversity may have been underestimated in mostly white British donors.

Data came from immunoSEQ multiplex PCR; TCRdb stores just in-frame clones and leaves some out. Of approximately 100,000 clones in the sample, around nine tenths were seen once. This receptor was taken from an adult who received the AZD1222 COVID-19 vaccine. This sample comprised peripheral blood, obtained 28 days after the second AZD1222 dose. The chain employs TRBV7-2 and TRBJ1-1; possible D gene TRBD1, 5 bases. The DNA for the CDR3 is TGTGCCAGCAGCCCCCGGGACGGGAACACTGAAGCTTTCTTT. This encodes CASSPRDGNTEAFF.